The 20 T cell receptor beta chains below all came from one sample that was sequenced in a study of T cells in Graves' hyperthyroidism and ophthalmopathy (dated by TCRdb to the late 2010s). The library was built by means of multiplex PCR. TCRdb lists the instrument as Illumina HiSeq 2000. The TCR beta CDR3 regions were amplified from the RNA transcripts. The TCR CDR3 was subjected to a first round of RT-PCR using the HTBI primer set and the Qiagen OneStep RT-PCR kit. TCRdb handled the public reads itself, with Q25 trimming in fastp and clone calling in MiXCR, and kept productive beta chains. When rows share a CDR3 protein, they turn into one entry using the most common DNA and genes. The table for this sample lists hundreds of thousands of distinct CDR3 sequences; over 12% of them were counted only once. The biggest ten clones account for approximately 4.3% of the sample. The specimen sequenced was blood. These receptors all stem from a woman aged 40 to 50 with Graves' ophthalmopathy.

This clonotype came up a few times. This chain uses TRBV7-8 with TRBJ2-2; no clear D. The germline V gene has CDR1 SGHVS and CDR2 FQNEAQ. V was trimmed by 6 bases and J by 4 bases, leaving 12 bases between them. The CDR3 has 14 amino acids. CDR3 nucleotide sequence: TGTGCCAGCAGGAAGGACGGATTCACCGGGGAGCTGTTTTTT. Protein product: CASRKDGFTGELFF.

This clonotype has ten or more counts. The V call is TRBV7-3, the J call TRBJ2-5; 8 bases are shared with TRBD2. The germline V gene has CDR1 SGHTA and CDR2 FQGTGA. V lost 2 bases to trimming and J lost 4 bases; unmatched junction nucleotides: 9. CDR3 length: 16 residues. The DNA of the CDR3 is TGTGCCAGCAGCTTATCGGCAGCGGGAGTTGCAGAGACCCAGTACTTC. This encodes CASSLSAAGVAETQYF.

Comments on this clonotype: A much larger clone differs from this one at a single base, so this may be a read error. V and J are TRBV27 and TRBJ2-2, with 7 bases lining up with TRBD2. V trimming: 7 bases; J trimming: 2 bases; junction bases outside the gene matches: 7. The CDR3 length is 15 residues. Germline assignment: CDR1 MNHEY and CDR2 SMNVEV (reference sequence). CDR3 in DNA: TGTGCCAGCAATTCTCGCGGGAGAAACACCGGGGAGCTGTTTTTT. Translating gives CASNSRGRNTGELFF.

This clonotype was counted many times. CDR3 nucleotide sequence: TGTGCCAGCAGCGCTACTTGGAATCAGCCCCAGCATTTT. Amino acids: CASSATWNQPQHF. This sequence joins TRBV11-1 and TRBJ1-5; D ambiguous. The CDR3 consists of 13 residues. V shed 5 bases and J shed 4 bases, with 9 bases lying between them. The germline V gene has CDR1 SGHAT and CDR2 FQDESV (reference sequence).

This clonotype was detected many times. V and J are TRBV12-5 and TRBJ1-5; 11 nucleotides align to TRBD1. Germline CDR1 and CDR2: LGHNT and FRNRAP. The CDR3 contains 15 residues. The J segment lost 7 bases and the V segment lost 5 bases, leaving 7 bases of the junction unmatched. The CDR3 DNA is TGTGCTAGTGGTGATTGGACAGGGGGCCGGCAGCCCCAGCATTTT. Translation gives CASGDWTGGRQPQHF. Combining the CDR3 with reference TRBV12-5 and TRBJ1-5 gives the whole variable domain DARVTQTPRHKVTEMGQEVTMRCQPILGHNTVFWYRQTMMQGLELLAYFRNRAPLDDSGMPKDRFSAEMPDATLATLKIQPSEPRDSAVYFCASGDWTGGRQPQHFGDGTRLSIL.

This clonotype was found many times. The chain has TRBV7-3 and TRBJ2-7, with TRBD2 identical over 7 bases. The ends lost 2 bases at V and 5 bases at J; junction bases unmatched: 9. Germline lookup yields CDR1 SGHTA and CDR2 FQGTGA. The CDR3 sequence is 15 residues long. Here the CDR3 DNA reads TGTGCCAGCAGCTTAGAACCGACTAGCAAGGACGAGCAGTACTTC. The encoded protein is CASSLEPTSKDEQYF.

The chain is built from TRBV5-1 and TRBJ2-7, with D possibly TRBD2 on 6 matching bases. The CDR3 runs 14 residues. Germline-derived CDR1 and CDR2 are SGHRS and YFSETQ. Trimming shortened V by 4 bases and J by 2 bases, and 13 bases separated the two germline ends. As DNA, the CDR3 is TGCGCCAGCAGCCTGGCGGGGCCGGCCTACGAGCAGTACTTC. Amino acid sequence: CASSLAGPAYEQYF.

This chain links TRBV20-1 with TRBJ1-1; TRBD1 is a possible D gene (5 bases). The CDR3 is 15 residues long. Germline V CDR1 and CDR2: DFQATT, SNEGSKA (reference sequence). V shed 2 bases and J shed 4 bases, with 17 bases lying between them. The CDR3 is CSARKPGQGFTEAFF. For the CDR3, the DNA is TGCAGTGCTAGAAAACCCGGGCAGGGCTTCACTGAAGCTTTCTTT.

This clonotype has at least ten counts. J is TRBJ1-2 and V is TRBV6-1; 7 bases map to TRBD1. Per the germline V gene, CDR1 is MNHNS and CDR2 is SASEGT. This CDR3 is built from 13 residues. Unmatched junction bases numbered 3, after V lost 6 bases and J lost 2 bases. Here the CDR3 reads CASRETGNYGYTF. The CDR3 DNA reads as TGTGCCAGCAGAGAGACAGGGAACTATGGCTACACCTTC.

The chain combines TRBV30 with TRBJ1-2; TRBD1 aligns across 7 bases. Germline V gives CDR1 GTSNPN, CDR2 SVGIG (reference sequence). The CDR3 totals 18 residues. With V trimmed by 0 bases and J by 1 base, 14 bases remained unmatched. The CDR3 coding sequence is TGTGCCTGGAGTGTACAGAGGTACAAGGCAGGGGGTAACTATGGCTACACCTTC. This sequence encodes CAWSVQRYKAGGNYGYTF.

This clonotype was seen more than once but under ten times. The rearrangement links TRBV5-6 to TRBJ2-5; D may correspond to TRBD1 or TRBD2 (6 bases each). CDR1 and CDR2 from the germline V gene are SGHDT and YYEEEE. V gave up 4 bases and J gave up 4 bases, with 14 bases separating them. The CDR3 consists of 14 residues. CDR3 region: CASSPGGLIETQYF. CDR3 nucleotides: TGTGCCAGCAGCCCTGGGGGGCTTATAGAGACCCAGTACTTC.

This clonotype was observed many times. CDR3 nucleotide sequence: TGTGCCAGCAGCCCCCTCTATGGCTACACCTTC. Its protein is CASSPLYGYTF. The rearrangement uses TRBV12-3 or TRBV12-4 and TRBJ1-2; no reliable D call. There are 11 residues in the CDR3. Trimming left V 6 bases short and J 4 bases short, with 6 bases between.

This clonotype was detected many times. The J gene is TRBJ1-1, the V gene TRBV27, with TRBD1 as a possible D gene (6 bases). Germline CDR1 and CDR2: MNHEY and SMNVEV (reference sequence). This CDR3 contains 14 residues. The V end lost 6 bases, the J end lost 6 bases, and 17 bases lay between the germline ends. The CDR3 reads CASSRGSLIPEAFF. In nucleotides, the CDR3 is TGTGCCAGCAGCAGGGGATCGTTAATCCCTGAAGCTTTCTTT.

This chain connects TRBV12-3 or TRBV12-4 to TRBJ2-2; no definite D call. Trimming removed 5 bases at V and 2 bases at J, with 12 bases between. The CDR3 contains 15 residues. The CDR3 loop reads CASSRHAFNTGELFF. The CDR3 nucleotides are TGTGCCAGCAGTCGGCACGCCTTCAACACCGGGGAGCTGTTTTTT.

In its sample, this clonotype was seen a few times. This sequence joins TRBV6-5 and TRBJ1-2, with D perhaps TRBD1 (6 bases). Germline V gives CDR1 MNHEY, CDR2 SVGAGI. Deletions cut 4 bases from V and 7 bases from J, with 19 bases between. CDR3 length: 15 amino acids. The CDR3 is CASSFRDTGRGGYTF. Here the CDR3 DNA reads TGTGCCAGCAGTTTCCGGGACACGGGAAGGGGTGGCTACACCTTC.

In DNA form, the CDR3 reads TGTGCCAGCAGTTACTCGGGACAAACGGGGCAGTACTTC. As protein: CASSYSGQTGQYF. V usage is TRBV6-5 and J usage is TRBJ2-7; D possibly corresponds to TRBD1 (6 bases). This CDR3 is 13 amino acids long. Germline CDR1 MNHEY, CDR2 SVGAGI. V lost 0 bases to trimming and J lost 9 bases, with 12 bases between them.

As DNA, the CDR3 is TGTGCCAGCAGTTACTTGTGGGTCAGGGACGAGCAGTACTTC. Protein: CASSYLWVRDEQYF. V is TRBV6-2 or TRBV6-3 and J is TRBJ2-7; D might be TRBD1 (5 bases). Germline V gives CDR1 MNHEY, CDR2 SVGEGT. CDR3 size: 14 residues. Deletions cut 1 base from V and 5 bases from J, with 12 bases between.

Many counts were recorded for this clonotype. The chain has TRBV19 and TRBJ1-5, with D possibly being TRBD1 (5 bases). CDR3 length equals 15 residues. Per germline, CDR1 LNHDA and CDR2 SQIVND (reference sequence). V gave up 5 bases and J gave up 4 bases, with 15 bases separating them. The CDR3 region is CASSPRIDSNQPQHF. Written as DNA, the CDR3 is TGTGCCAGTAGTCCCAGGATCGACAGTAATCAGCCCCAGCATTTT. The full variable domain, its missing parts supplied by reference TRBV19 and TRBJ1-5, is DGGITQSPKYLFRKEGQNVTLSCEQNLNHDAMYWYRQDPGQGLRLIYYSQIVNDFQKGDIAEGYSVSREKKESFPLTVTSAQKNPTAFYLCASSPRIDSNQPQHFGDGTRLSIL.

The rearrangement links TRBV18 to TRBJ2-5; weak D call: TRBD2 (6 bases). V gave up 1 base and J gave up 3 bases, with 15 bases separating them. Germline values: CDR1 KGHSH, CDR2 LQKENI. The CDR3 extends over 16 amino acids. CDR3 coding DNA: TGTGCCAGCTCACCACTAGGAGCGGGCACCAAAGAGACCCAGTACTTC. It encodes CASSPLGAGTKETQYF.

The J gene is TRBJ2-6, the V gene TRBV7-8; D unresolved. Germline V gene lookup returns CDR1 SGHVS and CDR2 FQNEAQ. The ends were cut back, 6 bases at V and 1 base at J, with 16 bases in the middle. This CDR3 is 17 amino acids long. CDR3 nucleotide sequence: TGTGCCAGCAGGGATCCGGTACACGAATCTGGGGCCAACGTCCTGACTTTC. Its protein is CASRDPVHESGANVLTF.